The 21 T cell receptor beta chains presented below share a single source sample, sequenced in a study of shared clonotypes between healthy human individuals. Only in-frame clones appear in the TCRdb table, and some are missing; sequencing was by immunoSEQ multiplex PCR. Counted here are about 690,000 clones, 90% occurring once; the ten biggest clones make up 34%. Sequencing was done on a sample of memory CD8+ T cells from PBMCs. The sample's subset: CD45RO+ cells pooled with CCR7-negative TemRA cells. These receptors originate from a man younger than 30 in good health. Some clones in this sample may be carry-over from other donors' samples.

This chain links TRBV2 with TRBJ1-4; D unresolved. The germline V gene has CDR1 SNHLY and CDR2 FYNNEI. V was shortened by 6 bases and J by 2 bases, with 22 bases between the two germline ends. The CDR3 totals 18 residues. CDR3 bases: TGTGCCAGCAGCCGATCACGGGGTGGGAGTCTCACTAATGAAAAACTGTTTTTT. This gives the protein CASSRSRGGSLTNEKLFF. The full variable domain, its missing parts supplied by reference TRBV2 and TRBJ1-4, is EPEVTQTPSHQVTQMGQEVILRCVPISNHLYFYWYRQILGQKVEFLVSFYNNEISEKSEIFDDQFSVERPDGSNFTLKIRSTKLEDSAMYFCASSRSRGGSLTNEKLFFGSGTQLSVL.

The rearrangement uses TRBV13 and TRBJ2-5; the match to TRBD2 covers 8 bases. The J call is uncertain, as TRBJ2-7 better fits the DNA end. The length of the CDR3 is 13 residues. Germline loops: CDR1 PRHDT, CDR2 FYEKMQ (reference sequence). The CDR3 nucleotides read TGTGCCAGCAGCGCGACTAGCGCCTACGAGCAGTACTTC. As protein: CASSATSAYEQYF.

The genes are TRBV19 and TRBJ2-7, with D maybe TRBD2 (6 bases). This CDR3 comprises 15 residues. Germline V CDR1 and CDR2: LNHDA, SQIVND (reference sequence). The V and J ends lost 3 bases and 5 bases respectively, with 17 bases between them. The CDR3 sequence: CASSIPGGFVHEQYF. In DNA, the CDR3 is TGTGCCAGTAGTATCCCAGGAGGGTTCGTCCACGAGCAGTACTTC.

The gene calls are TRBV4-1 and TRBJ1-2, with D hard to call. The V gene's germline CDR1 is MGHRA and CDR2 YSYEKL. This CDR3 is 14 amino acids long. V was clipped by 2 bases and J by 0 bases, with 7 bases between them. CDR3 nucleotide sequence: TGCGCCAGCAGCCAACCGACGGCTAACTATGGCTACACCTTC. This translates into CASSQPTANYGYTF.

The chain links TRBV6-5 to TRBJ2-7; 8 nucleotides line up with TRBD2. V was pared by 4 bases and J by 3 bases, with 11 bases of the junction left unmatched. The germline V gene has CDR1 MNHEY and CDR2 SVGAGI. This CDR3 has 16 amino acids. CDR3 protein: CASSSVGLALYYEQYF. The CDR3 DNA sequence: TGTGCCAGCAGTTCCGTAGGACTAGCCCTCTACTACGAGCAGTACTTC.

This clone has a single count. The rearrangement uses TRBV5-1 and TRBJ1-1, with 10 bases identical to TRBD1. Germline lookup yields CDR1 SGHRS and CDR2 YFSETQ. J gave up 4 bases and V 0 bases, and 12 bases lay outside the gene matches. The CDR3 runs 18 residues. For the CDR3, the DNA is TGCGCCAGCAGCTTGGCAAGTGACAGGGGGCCTGTGGGCACTGAAGCTTTCTTT. Translating gives CASSLASDRGPVGTEAFF. The full variable domain, in which reference TRBV5-1 and TRBJ1-1 provide the parts outside the CDR3, is KAGVTQTPRYLIKTRGQQVTLSCSPISGHRSVSWYQQTPGQGLQFLFEYFSETQRNKGNFPGRFSGRQFSNSRSEMNVSTLELGDSALYLCASSLASDRGPVGTEAFFGQGTRLTVV.

This rearrangement joins TRBV7-2 to TRBJ2-7; 10 bases match TRBD2. After removal of 4 bases from V and 3 bases from J, the junction contained 12 bases not matched to a gene. Germline V gene data show CDR1 as SGHTA and CDR2 as FQGNSA. This CDR3 has 17 amino acids. CDR3 nucleotide sequence: TGTGCCAGCAGCTCGGACATTCTACTAGCGGGGTTCTACGAGCAGTACTTC. Translation: CASSSDILLAGFYEQYF.

This chain uses TRBV6-5 with TRBJ1-1; unclear D gene. CDR1 and CDR2 (germline): MNHEY, SVGAGI. Trimming left V 2 bases short and J 7 bases short, with 11 bases between. CDR3 length equals 13 residues. DNA of the CDR3: TGTGCCAGCAGTTACCCCCCGGGATATGAAGCTTTCTTT. Translated, it gives CASSYPPGYEAFF.

V gene TRBV5-5 combines with J gene TRBJ1-4; TRBD1 aligns across 7 bases. CDR1 is SGHKS and CDR2 is YYEKEE in the germline V gene (reference sequence). Trimming at V came to 4 bases and at J to 5 bases, leaving 8 bases not matched to a gene. The CDR3 is 15 residues long. The CDR3: CASSPNRGGNEKLFF. CDR3 nucleotides: TGTGCCAGCAGCCCGAACAGGGGTGGAAATGAAAAACTGTTTTTT.

The CDR3 nucleotides read TGTGCCAGCAGTGAGACAGGATATGCAACTAATGAAAAACTGTTTTTT. Protein: CASSETGYATNEKLFF. The rearrangement uses TRBV6-1 and TRBJ1-4; D is perhaps TRBD1 (6 bases). Germline V lookup: CDR1 MNHNS, CDR2 SASEGT. The CDR3 length is 16 residues. Between the trimmed V and J ends, which lost 3 bases and 0 bases, there was a span of 11 bases.

The chain recombines TRBV19 with TRBJ2-7; D is uncertain. Germline values: CDR1 LNHDA, CDR2 SQIVND (reference sequence). Trimming stripped 5 bases from V and 3 bases from J, with 26 bases between. This CDR3 has 18 amino acids. The CDR3 nucleotides are TGTGCCAGTAGTCCGTTAGATGGCCGTTCTCCTTCGGGCTACGAGCAGTACTTC. Its protein is CASSPLDGRSPSGYEQYF.

This clone has only a few counts. The V gene is TRBV7-9, the J gene TRBJ1-2, with D perhaps TRBD1 (5 bases). The CDR3 runs 14 residues. Per germline, CDR1 SEHNR and CDR2 FQNEAQ (reference sequence). Trimming stripped 5 bases from V and 8 bases from J, with 18 bases between. In DNA form, the CDR3 reads TGTGCCAGCAGCCACACCACTCAGAGACAGGGCTACACCTTC. Its translation: CASSHTTQRQGYTF.

This clone was detected only once. This rearrangement joins TRBV2 to TRBJ2-3; perhaps TRBD1 as D (6 bases). Trimming removed 8 bases at V and 3 bases at J, with 18 bases between. CDR1 and CDR2 from the germline V gene are SNHLY and FYNNEI. This CDR3 is 15 amino acids long. CDR3 loop: CASETGALGTDTQYF. The CDR3 DNA reads as TGTGCCAGCGAGACAGGCGCCTTAGGGACAGATACGCAGTATTTT.

This chain joins TRBV7-9 and TRBJ2-5; 9 bases are a match to TRBD2. V was pared by 1 base and J by 3 bases, with 6 bases of the junction left unmatched. The CDR3 loop spans 16 amino acids. Germline values: CDR1 SEHNR, CDR2 FQNEAQ (reference sequence). The CDR3 loop reads CASSLGSASGEETQYF. As DNA, the CDR3 is TGTGCCAGCAGCTTAGGATCGGCTAGCGGGGAAGAGACCCAGTACTTC.

The rearrangement joins TRBV9 to TRBJ2-1; 7 bases match TRBD1. V shed 3 bases, J shed 5 bases, and the junction held 2 bases outside the gene matches. CDR1 SGDLS and CDR2 YYNGEE come from the germline V gene. The CDR3 sequence is 13 residues long. The CDR3 sequence is CASSGGTDNEQFF. CDR3 DNA: TGTGCCAGCAGCGGGGGGACAGACAATGAGCAGTTCTTC.

The J gene is TRBJ1-4, the V gene TRBV15, with D maybe TRBD1 (5 bases). CDR1 and CDR2 (germline): LNHNV, YYDKDF (reference sequence). V lost 0 bases to trimming and J lost 11 bases, with 28 bases between them. The length of the CDR3 is 19 residues. CDR3 in amino acids: CATSRDFDPRAGRGRKLFF. CDR3 DNA: TGTGCCACCAGCAGAGATTTTGATCCAAGGGCAGGGAGGGGAAGGAAACTGTTTTTT.

This chain uses TRBV28 with TRBJ2-3, with 10 bases aligning to TRBD1. Unmatched junction bases numbered 4, after V lost 2 bases and J lost 5 bases. The germline CDR1 and CDR2 sequences are MDHEN and SYDVKM. The CDR3 is 15 residues long. The CDR3 sequence: CASSLGDRGRDTQYF. The CDR3 nucleotides are TGTGCCAGCAGTTTAGGGGACAGGGGTCGAGATACGCAGTATTTT.

The gene calls are TRBV28 and TRBJ1-6; D is ambiguous. The length of the CDR3 is 11 residues. Trimming removed 6 bases from V and 6 bases from J, with 3 bases in between. Germline CDR1 MDHEN, CDR2 SYDVKM. The DNA of the CDR3 is TGTGCCAGCAGGGGTAATTCACCCCTCCACTTT. Translated, it gives CASRGNSPLHF.

The chain is built from TRBV7-8 and TRBJ2-4, with D tentatively TRBD2 (6 bases). CDR3 length: 18 residues. Germline V gene data show CDR1 as SGHVS and CDR2 as FQNEAQ. Trimming removed 1 base at V and 0 bases at J, with 16 bases between. The CDR3 spells CASSLVSIAEIAKNIQYF. CDR3 DNA: TGTGCCAGCAGCTTAGTTTCCATAGCGGAGATAGCCAAAAACATTCAGTACTTC.

The chain joins TRBV9 to TRBJ2-1; D ambiguous. The CDR3 is made up of 13 amino acids. Per the germline V gene, CDR1 is SGDLS and CDR2 is YYNGEE. The V gene lost 0 bases and the J gene lost 9 bases, with 10 bases spanning the gap. CDR3 protein: CASSVANSREQFF. The CDR3 DNA is TGTGCCAGCAGCGTAGCTAATAGCCGTGAGCAGTTCTTC.

The chain employs TRBV25-1 and TRBJ2-1, with 8 bases fitting TRBD1. The germline V gene encodes CDR1 MGHDK and CDR2 SYGVNS. The CDR3 is 14 amino acids. Trimming removed 3 bases from V and 8 bases from J; junction bases left unmatched: 6. CDR3 amino acids: CASSDRGRQYEQFF. The CDR3 DNA reads TGTGCCAGCAGTGACAGGGGGCGCCAATATGAGCAGTTCTTC.